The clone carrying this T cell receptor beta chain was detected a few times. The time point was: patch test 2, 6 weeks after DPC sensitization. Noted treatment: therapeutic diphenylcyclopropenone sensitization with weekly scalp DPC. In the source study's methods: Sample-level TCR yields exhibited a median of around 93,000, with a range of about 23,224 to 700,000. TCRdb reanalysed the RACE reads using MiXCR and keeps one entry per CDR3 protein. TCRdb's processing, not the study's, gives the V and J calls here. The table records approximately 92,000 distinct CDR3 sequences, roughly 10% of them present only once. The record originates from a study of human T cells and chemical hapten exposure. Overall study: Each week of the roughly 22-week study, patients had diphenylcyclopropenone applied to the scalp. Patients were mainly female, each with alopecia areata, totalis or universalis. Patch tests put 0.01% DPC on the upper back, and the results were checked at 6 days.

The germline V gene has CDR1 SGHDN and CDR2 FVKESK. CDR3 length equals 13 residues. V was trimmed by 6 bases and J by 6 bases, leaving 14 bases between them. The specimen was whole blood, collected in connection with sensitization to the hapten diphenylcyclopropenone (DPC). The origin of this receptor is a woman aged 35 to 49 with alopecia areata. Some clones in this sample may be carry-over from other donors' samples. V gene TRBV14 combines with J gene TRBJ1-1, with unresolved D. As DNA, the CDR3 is TGTGCCAGCAGACGTGACCTGCGCGCTGAAGCTTTCTTT. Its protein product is CASRRDLRAEAFF.